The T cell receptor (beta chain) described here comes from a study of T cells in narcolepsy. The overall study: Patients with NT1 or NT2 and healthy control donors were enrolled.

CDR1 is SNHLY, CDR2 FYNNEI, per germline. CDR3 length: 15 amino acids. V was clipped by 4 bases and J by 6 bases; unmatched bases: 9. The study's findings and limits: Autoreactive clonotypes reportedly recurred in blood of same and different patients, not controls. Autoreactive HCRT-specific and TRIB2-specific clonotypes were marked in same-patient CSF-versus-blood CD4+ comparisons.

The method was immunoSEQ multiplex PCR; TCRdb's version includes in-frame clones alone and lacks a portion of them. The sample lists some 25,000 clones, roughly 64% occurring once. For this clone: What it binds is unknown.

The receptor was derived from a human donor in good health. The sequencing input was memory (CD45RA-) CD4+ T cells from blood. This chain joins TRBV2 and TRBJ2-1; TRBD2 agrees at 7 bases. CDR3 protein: CASSGSGKVGNEQFF. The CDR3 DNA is TGTGCCAGCAGTGGAAGCGGGAAGGTAGGCAATGAGCAGTTCTTC.